These T cell receptor beta chains were read from a single sample in a study of T cells in Graves' hyperthyroidism and ophthalmopathy. TCRdb called the multiplex PCR reads again in MiXCR, with one record for every CDR3 protein. The sample lists fewer than 700,000 distinct CDR3 sequences, under 20% occurring once. Material for sequencing was blood. Receptors originate from a woman between 18 and 29 years old with Graves' ophthalmopathy. The CDR3 runs from the conserved cysteine through the conserved F or W. The order of the fields is V gene, J gene, CDR3 protein.

V: TRBV2; J: TRBJ2-1; CDR3: CASSEAGQSWNEQFF
V: TRBV9; J: TRBJ2-3; CDR3: CASSTSGAGGRDTQYF
V: TRBV28; J: TRBJ1-2; CDR3: CASSSPTANYGYTF
V: TRBV27; J: TRBJ2-1; CDR3: CASSLSGVSKNEQFF
V: TRBV28; J: TRBJ2-5; CDR3: CASSTPAPRDGEETQYF
V: TRBV11-1; J: TRBJ1-1; CDR3: CASSPLGAANTEAFF
V: TRBV4-2; J: TRBJ1-2; CDR3: CASSQGQGSTYGYTF
V: TRBV6-6; J: TRBJ2-3; CDR3: CASSYHLSGGDTQYF
V: TRBV15; J: TRBJ1-2; CDR3: CATSPRVVSYGYTF
V: TRBV7-2; J: TRBJ2-3; CDR3: CASLRTGGPDTQYF
V: TRBV30; J: TRBJ1-2; CDR3: CAWSETGGDGYTF